This T cell receptor (beta chain) was recorded in a study of CXCR3-negative and CXCR3-positive naive CD8 T cells. Overall study results and limits: TRB CDR3s were more hydrophobic in CXCR3-positive than in CXCR3-negative naive cells. Sequencing showed both naive subsets with comparably high diversity, and memory CD8+ cells much lower.

The CDR3 length is 17 residues. CDR1 is LGHNA and CDR2 is YNFKEQ in the germline V gene. Concerning this clonotype: Its antigen remains unidentified.

UMI-labeled 5' RACE TRB cDNA libraries were prepared from the cells. From its re-call of the 5' RACE reads, TCRdb lists each CDR3 protein once, without DNA. The table lists 50,000 to 65,000 distinct CDR3 sequences. In triplicate, each CD8+ T cell subset was sorted at under 350,000 cells per replicate. CD45RO-CCR7+CD27+CD95- cells counted as naive CD8+ T cells. Material: naive CXCR3+ CD8+ T cells from blood. The subset here: CD45RO-CCR7+CD27+CD95- naive CD8+ T cells expressing CXCR3 (TNR3+). The clonotype originates from a human donor in good health. Some clones in this sample may be carry-over from other donors' samples. This sequence joins TRBV4-2 and TRBJ1-1; the TCRdb call, TRBD1, lacks DNA for checking. The chain's CDR3 is CASSQDVGQGDVAEAFF.